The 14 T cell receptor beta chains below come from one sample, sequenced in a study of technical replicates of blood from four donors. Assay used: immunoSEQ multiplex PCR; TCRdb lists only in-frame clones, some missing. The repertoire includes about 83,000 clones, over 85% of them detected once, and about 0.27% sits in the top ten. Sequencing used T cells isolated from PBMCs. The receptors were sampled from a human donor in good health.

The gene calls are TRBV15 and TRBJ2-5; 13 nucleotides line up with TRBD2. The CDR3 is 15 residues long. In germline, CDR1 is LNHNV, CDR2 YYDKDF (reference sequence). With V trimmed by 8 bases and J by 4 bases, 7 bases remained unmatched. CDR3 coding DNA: TGTGCCACCTTACCCGGACTAGCGGGAGTAGAGACCCAGTACTTC. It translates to CATLPGLAGVETQYF.

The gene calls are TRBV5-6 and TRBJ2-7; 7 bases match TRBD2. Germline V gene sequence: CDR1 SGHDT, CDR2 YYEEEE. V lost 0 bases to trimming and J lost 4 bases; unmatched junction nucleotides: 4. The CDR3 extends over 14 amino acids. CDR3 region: CASSLGGRAYEQYF. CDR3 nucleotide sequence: TGTGCCAGCAGCTTGGGGGGGAGGGCTTACGAGCAGTACTTC.

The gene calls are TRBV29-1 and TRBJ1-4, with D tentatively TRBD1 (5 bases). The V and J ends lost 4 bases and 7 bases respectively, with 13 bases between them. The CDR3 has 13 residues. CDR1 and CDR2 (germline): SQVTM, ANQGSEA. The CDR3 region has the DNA TGCAGCGTTGGATTCGGGGGAAGTGAAAAACTGTTTTTT. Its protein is CSVGFGGSEKLFF.

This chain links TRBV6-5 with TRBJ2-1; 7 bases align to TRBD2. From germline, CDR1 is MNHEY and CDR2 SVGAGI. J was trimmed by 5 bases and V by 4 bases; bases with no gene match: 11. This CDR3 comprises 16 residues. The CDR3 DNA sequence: TGTGCCAGCAGTTCCCCCGTGGGGGGGAGAAACAATGAGCAGTTCTTC. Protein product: CASSSPVGGRNNEQFF.

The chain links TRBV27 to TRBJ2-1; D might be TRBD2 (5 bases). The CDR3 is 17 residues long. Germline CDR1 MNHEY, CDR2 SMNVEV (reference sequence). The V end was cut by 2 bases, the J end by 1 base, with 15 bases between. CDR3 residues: CASSLKREGISYNEQFF. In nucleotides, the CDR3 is TGTGCCAGCAGTTTAAAGAGGGAAGGGATTTCCTACAATGAGCAGTTCTTC.

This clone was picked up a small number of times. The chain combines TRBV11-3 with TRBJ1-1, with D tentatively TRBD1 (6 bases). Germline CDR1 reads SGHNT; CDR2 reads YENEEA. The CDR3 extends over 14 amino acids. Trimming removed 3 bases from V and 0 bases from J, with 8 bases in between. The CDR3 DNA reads TGTGCCAGCAGCTTCAGGGGCTTGAACACTGAAGCTTTCTTT. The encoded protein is CASSFRGLNTEAFF.

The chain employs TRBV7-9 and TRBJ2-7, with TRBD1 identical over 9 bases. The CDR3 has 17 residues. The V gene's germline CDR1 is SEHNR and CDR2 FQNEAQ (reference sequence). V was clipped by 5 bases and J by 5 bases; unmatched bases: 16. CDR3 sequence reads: CASSKWPYRDRVDEQYF. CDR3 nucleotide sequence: TGTGCCAGCAGCAAATGGCCGTACCGGGACAGGGTAGACGAGCAGTACTTC. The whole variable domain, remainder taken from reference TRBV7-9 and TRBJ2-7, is DTGVSQNPRHKITKRGQNVTFRCDPISEHNRLYWYRQTLGQGPEFLTYFQNEAQLEKSRLLSDRFSAERPKGSFSTLEIQRTEQGDSAMYLCASSKWPYRDRVDEQYFGPGTRLTVT.

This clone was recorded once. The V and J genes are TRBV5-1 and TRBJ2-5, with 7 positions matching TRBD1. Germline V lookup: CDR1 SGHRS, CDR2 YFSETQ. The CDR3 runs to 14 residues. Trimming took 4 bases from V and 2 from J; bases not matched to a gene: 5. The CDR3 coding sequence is TGCGCCAGCAGCACAGGACAGGCACAAGAGACCCAGTACTTC. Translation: CASSTGQAQETQYF.

DNA of the CDR3: TGTGCCAGCAGCCAGATAAGCTCCTACGAGCAGTACTTC. The encoded protein is CASSQISSYEQYF. The V and J genes are TRBV7-8 and TRBJ2-7; the D is unclear. Trimming stripped 5 bases from V and 0 bases from J, with 8 bases between. The germline V gene encodes CDR1 SGHVS and CDR2 FQNEAQ. This CDR3 comprises 13 residues. Using reference TRBV7-8 and TRBJ2-7 for the parts outside the CDR3, the full variable domain is GAGVSQSPRYKVAKRGQDVALRCDPISGHVSLFWYQQALGQGPEFLTYFQNEAQLDKSGLPSDRFFAERPEGSVSTLKIQRTQQEDSAVYLCASSQISSYEQYFGPGTRLTVT.

The CDR3 nucleotides read TGTGCCAGCAGCCTAGGGGGTGCTCAGCCCCAGCATTTT. Translated: CASSLGGAQPQHF. The V gene is TRBV5-4, the J gene TRBJ1-5, with D tentatively TRBD1 (6 bases). This CDR3 region has 13 residues. With 4 bases removed from V and 6 bases from J, the gap between germline ends came to 11 bases. CDR1 and CDR2 (germline): SGHNT, YYREEE (reference sequence).

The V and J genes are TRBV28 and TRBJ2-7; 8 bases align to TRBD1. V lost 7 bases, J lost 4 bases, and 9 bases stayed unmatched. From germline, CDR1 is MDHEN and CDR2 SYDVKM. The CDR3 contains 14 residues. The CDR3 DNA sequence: TGTGCCAGCACTCCGGGACAGGACCCTTACGAGCAGTACTTC. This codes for CASTPGQDPYEQYF.

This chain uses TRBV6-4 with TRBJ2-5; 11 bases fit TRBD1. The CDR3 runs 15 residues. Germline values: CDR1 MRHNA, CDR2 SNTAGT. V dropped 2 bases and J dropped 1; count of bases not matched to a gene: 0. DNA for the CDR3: TGTGCCAGCAGTGACGGGACAGGGGGCCAAGAGACCCAGTACTTC. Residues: CASSDGTGGQETQYF.

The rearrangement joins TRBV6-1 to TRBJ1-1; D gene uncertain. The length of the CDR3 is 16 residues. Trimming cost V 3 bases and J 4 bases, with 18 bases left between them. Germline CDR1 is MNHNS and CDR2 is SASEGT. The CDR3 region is CASSERSFPLSTEAFF. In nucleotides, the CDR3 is TGTGCCAGCAGTGAGAGGTCTTTCCCTTTGAGCACTGAAGCTTTCTTT.

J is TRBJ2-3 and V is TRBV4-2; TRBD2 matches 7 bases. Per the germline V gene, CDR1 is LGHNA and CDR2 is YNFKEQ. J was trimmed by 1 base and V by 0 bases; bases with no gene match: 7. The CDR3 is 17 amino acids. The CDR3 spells CASSQDRAGVGTDTQYF. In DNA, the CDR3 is TGTGCCAGCAGCCAAGATCGCGCGGGAGTGGGCACAGATACGCAGTATTTT.